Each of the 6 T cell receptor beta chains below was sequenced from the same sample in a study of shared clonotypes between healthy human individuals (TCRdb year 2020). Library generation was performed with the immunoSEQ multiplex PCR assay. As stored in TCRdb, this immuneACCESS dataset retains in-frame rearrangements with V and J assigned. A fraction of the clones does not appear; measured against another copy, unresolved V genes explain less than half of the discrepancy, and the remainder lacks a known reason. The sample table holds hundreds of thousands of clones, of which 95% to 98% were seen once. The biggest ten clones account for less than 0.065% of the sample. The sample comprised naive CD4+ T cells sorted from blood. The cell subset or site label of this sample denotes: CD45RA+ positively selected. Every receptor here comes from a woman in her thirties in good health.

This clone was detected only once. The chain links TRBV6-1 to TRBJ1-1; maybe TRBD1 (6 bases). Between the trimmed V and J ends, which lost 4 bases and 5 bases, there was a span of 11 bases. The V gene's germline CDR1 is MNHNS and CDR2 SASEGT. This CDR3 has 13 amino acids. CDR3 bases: TGTGCCAGCAGTGGACAGGCCTCAACTGAAGCTTTCTTT. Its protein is CASSGQASTEAFF.

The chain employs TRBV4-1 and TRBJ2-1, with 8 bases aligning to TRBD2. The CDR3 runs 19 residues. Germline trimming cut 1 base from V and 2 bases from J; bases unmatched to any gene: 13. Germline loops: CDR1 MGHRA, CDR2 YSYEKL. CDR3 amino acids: CASSQVLAGRIRPYNEQFF. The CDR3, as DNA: TGCGCCAGCAGCCAAGTGTTAGCGGGACGAATCAGGCCCTACAATGAGCAGTTCTTC.

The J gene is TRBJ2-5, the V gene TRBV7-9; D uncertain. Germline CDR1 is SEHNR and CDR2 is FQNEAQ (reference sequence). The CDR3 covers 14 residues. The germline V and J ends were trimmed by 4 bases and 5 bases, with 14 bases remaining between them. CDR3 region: CASSSDTSEETQYF. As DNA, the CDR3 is TGTGCCAGCAGCTCAGACACCTCTGAGGAGACCCAGTACTTC.

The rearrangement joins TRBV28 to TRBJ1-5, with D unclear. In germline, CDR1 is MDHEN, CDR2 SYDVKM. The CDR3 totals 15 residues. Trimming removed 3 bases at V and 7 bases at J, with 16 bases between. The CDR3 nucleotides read TGTGCCAGCAGTTTGGGGAGCGGTGGTCGGCAGCCCCAGCATTTT. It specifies CASSLGSGGRQPQHF.

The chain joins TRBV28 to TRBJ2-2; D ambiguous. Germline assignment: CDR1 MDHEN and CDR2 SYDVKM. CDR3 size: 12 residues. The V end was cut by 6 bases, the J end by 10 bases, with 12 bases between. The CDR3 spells CASRDPPEELFF. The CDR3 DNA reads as TGTGCCAGCAGGGACCCCCCAGAGGAGCTGTTTTTT.

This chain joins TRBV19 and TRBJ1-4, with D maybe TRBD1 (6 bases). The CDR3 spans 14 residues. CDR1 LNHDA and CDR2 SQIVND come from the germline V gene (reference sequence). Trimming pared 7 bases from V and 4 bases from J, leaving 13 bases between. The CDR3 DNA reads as TGTGCCAGTACCAACAGGGTTAGTAATGAAAAACTGTTTTTT. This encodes CASTNRVSNEKLFF.